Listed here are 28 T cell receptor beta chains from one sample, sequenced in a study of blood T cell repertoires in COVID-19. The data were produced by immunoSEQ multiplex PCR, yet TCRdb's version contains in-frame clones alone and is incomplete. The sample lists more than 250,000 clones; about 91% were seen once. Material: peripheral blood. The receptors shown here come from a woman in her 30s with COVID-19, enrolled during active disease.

The CDR3 is CATSRDPQARYGYTF. The CDR3 DNA reads as TGTGCCACCAGCAGAGACCCCCAGGCCCGCTATGGCTACACCTTC. J is TRBJ1-2 and V is TRBV15; the D is unclear. The CDR3 loop spans 15 amino acids. The V gene lost 0 bases and the J gene lost 4 bases, with 12 bases spanning the gap. Per the germline V gene, CDR1 is LNHNV and CDR2 is YYDKDF (reference sequence).

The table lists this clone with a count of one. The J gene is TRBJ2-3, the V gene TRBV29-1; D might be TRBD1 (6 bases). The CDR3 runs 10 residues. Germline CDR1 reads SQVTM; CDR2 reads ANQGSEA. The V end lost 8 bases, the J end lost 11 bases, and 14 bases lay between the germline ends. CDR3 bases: TGCAGCTTACAAGCAGGGGTGCAGTATTTT. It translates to CSLQAGVQYF.

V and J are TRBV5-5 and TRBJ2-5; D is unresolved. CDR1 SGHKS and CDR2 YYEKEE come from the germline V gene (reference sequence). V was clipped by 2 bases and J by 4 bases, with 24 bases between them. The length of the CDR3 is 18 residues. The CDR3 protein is CASSLVSLFVVGRETQYF. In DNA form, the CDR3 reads TGTGCCAGCAGCTTAGTCTCCTTGTTTGTAGTCGGTAGAGAGACCCAGTACTTC.

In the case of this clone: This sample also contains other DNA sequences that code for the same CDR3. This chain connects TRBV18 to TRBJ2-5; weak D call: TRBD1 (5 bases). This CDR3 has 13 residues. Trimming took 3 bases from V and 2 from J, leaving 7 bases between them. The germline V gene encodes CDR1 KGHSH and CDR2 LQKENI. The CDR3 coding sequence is TGTGCCAGCTCACCTAGACAGCAAGAGACCCAGTACTTC. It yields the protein CASSPRQQETQYF.

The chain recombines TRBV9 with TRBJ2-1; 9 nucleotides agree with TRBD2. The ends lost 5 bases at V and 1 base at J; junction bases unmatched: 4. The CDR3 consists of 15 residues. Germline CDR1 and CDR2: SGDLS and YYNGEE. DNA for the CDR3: TGTGCCAGCAGTCTACTAGCGGGTTCCTACAATGAGCAGTTCTTC. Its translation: CASSLLAGSYNEQFF. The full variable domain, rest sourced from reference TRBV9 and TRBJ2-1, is DSGVTQTPKHLITATGQRVTLRCSPRSGDLSVYWYQQSLDQGLQFLIQYYNGEERAKGNILERFSAQQFPDLHSELNLSSLELGDSALYFCASSLLAGSYNEQFFGPGTRLTVL.

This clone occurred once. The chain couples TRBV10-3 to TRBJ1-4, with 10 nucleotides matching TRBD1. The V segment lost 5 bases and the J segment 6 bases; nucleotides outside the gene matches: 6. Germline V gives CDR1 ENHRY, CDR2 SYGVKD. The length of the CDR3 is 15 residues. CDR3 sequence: CAISRGQGGDEKLFF. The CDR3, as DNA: TGTGCCATCAGTAGAGGACAGGGGGGAGATGAAAAACTGTTTTTT.

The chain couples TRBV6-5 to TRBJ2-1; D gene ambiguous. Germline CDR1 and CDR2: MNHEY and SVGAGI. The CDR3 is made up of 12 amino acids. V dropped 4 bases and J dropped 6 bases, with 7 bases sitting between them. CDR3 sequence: CASSSNGNEQFF. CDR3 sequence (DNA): TGTGCCAGCAGTTCTAATGGCAATGAGCAGTTCTTC.

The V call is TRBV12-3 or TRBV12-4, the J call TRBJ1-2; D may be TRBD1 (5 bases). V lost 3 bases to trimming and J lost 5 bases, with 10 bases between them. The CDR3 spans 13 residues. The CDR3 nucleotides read TGTGCCAGCAGTTTCGCGACAGAATATGGCTACACCTTC. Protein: CASSFATEYGYTF.

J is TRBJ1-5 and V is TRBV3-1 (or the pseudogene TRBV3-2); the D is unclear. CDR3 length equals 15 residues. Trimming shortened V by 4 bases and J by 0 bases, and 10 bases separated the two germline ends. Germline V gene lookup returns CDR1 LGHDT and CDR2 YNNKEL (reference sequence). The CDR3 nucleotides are TGTGCCAGCAGCCGAGACCCCCTTAGCAATCAGCCCCAGCATTTT. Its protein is CASSRDPLSNQPQHF.

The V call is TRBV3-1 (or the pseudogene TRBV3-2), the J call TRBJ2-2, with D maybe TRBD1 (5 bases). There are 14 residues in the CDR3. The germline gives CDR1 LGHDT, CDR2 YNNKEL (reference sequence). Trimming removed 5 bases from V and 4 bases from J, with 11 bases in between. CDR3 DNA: TGTGCCAGCAGCAGCAGGGTTCTCACCGGGGAGCTGTTTTTT. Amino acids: CASSSRVLTGELFF.

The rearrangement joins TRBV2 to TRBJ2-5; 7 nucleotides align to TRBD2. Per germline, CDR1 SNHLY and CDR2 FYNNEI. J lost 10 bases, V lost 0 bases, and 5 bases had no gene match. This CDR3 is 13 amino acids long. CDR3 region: CASSEASGGHQYF. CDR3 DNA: TGTGCCAGCAGTGAAGCTTCGGGGGGTCACCAGTACTTC. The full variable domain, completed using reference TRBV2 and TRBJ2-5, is EPEVTQTPSHQVTQMGQEVILRCVPISNHLYFYWYRQILGQKVEFLVSFYNNEISEKSEIFDDQFSVERPDGSNFTLKIRSTKLEDSAMYFCASSEASGGHQYFGPGTRLLVL.

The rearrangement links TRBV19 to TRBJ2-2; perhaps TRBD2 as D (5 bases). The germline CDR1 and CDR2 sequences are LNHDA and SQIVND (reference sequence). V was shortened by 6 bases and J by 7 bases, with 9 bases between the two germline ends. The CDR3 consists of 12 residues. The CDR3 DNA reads TGTGCCAGTAGGAGAGGGCTCGGGGAGCTGTTTTTT. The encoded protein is CASRRGLGELFF.

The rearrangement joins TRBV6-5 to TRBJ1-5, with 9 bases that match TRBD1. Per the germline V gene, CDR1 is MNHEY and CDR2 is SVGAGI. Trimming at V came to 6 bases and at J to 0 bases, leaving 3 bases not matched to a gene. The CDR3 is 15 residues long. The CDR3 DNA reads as TGTGCCAGCAGGGACAGGGGATATAGCAATCAGCCCCAGCATTTT. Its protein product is CASRDRGYSNQPQHF.

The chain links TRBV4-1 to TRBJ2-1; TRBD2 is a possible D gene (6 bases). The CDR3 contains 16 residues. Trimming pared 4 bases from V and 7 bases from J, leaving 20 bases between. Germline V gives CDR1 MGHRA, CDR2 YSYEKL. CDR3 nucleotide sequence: TGCGCCAGCAGCCGCCCTCCGGGGTTGGGGAGGAATGAGCAGTTCTTC. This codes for CASSRPPGLGRNEQFF.

This CDR3 reads CASSYSDRSNQPQHF. CDR3 bases: TGTGCCAGCAGTTACTCAGACAGGTCGAATCAGCCCCAGCATTTT. V gene TRBV6-2 or TRBV6-3 combines with J gene TRBJ1-5; D may be TRBD1 (6 bases). The CDR3 runs 15 residues. Trimming removed 0 bases at V and 4 bases at J, with 10 bases between. The germline CDR1 and CDR2 sequences are MNHEY and SVGEGT.

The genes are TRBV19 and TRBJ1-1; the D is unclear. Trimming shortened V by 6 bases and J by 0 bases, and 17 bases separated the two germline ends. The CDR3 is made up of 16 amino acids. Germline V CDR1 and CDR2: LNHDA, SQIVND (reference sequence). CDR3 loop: CASSPSPLLLNTEAFF. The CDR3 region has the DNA TGTGCCAGTAGCCCTAGTCCTTTACTCCTGAACACTGAAGCTTTCTTT.

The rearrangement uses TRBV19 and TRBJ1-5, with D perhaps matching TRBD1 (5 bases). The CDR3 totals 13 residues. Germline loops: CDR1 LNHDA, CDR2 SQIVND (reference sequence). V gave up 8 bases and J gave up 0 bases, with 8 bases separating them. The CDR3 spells CASEDSSNQPQHF. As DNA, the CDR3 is TGTGCCAGTGAAGACAGTAGCAATCAGCCCCAGCATTTT.

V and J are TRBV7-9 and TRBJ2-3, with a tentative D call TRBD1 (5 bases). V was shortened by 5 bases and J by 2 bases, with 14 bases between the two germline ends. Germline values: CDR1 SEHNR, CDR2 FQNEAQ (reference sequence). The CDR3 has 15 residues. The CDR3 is CASSQTQANTDTQYF. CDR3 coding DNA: TGTGCCAGCAGCCAAACACAGGCAAACACAGATACGCAGTATTTT. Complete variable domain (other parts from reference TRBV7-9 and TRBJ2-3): DTGVSQNPRHKITKRGQNVTFRCDPISEHNRLYWYRQTLGQGPEFLTYFQNEAQLEKSRLLSDRFSAERPKGSFSTLEIQRTEQGDSAMYLCASSQTQANTDTQYFGPGTRLTVL.

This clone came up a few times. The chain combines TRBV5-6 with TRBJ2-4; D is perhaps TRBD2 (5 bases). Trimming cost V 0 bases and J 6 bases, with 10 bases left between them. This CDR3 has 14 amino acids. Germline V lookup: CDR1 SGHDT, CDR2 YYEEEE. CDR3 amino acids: CASSLGGSGNIQYF. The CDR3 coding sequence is TGTGCCAGCAGCTTGGGCGGGTCGGGAAACATTCAGTACTTC.

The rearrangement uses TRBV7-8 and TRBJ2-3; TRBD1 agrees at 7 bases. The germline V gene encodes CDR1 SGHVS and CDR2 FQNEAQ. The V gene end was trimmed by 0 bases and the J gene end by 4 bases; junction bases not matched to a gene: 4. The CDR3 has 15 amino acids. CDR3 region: CASSLARQGADTQYF. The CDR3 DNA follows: TGTGCCAGCAGCTTAGCGCGGCAGGGGGCAGATACGCAGTATTTT. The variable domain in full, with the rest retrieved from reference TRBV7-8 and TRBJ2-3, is GAGVSQSPRYKVAKRGQDVALRCDPISGHVSLFWYQQALGQGPEFLTYFQNEAQLDKSGLPSDRFFAERPEGSVSTLKIQRTQQEDSAVYLCASSLARQGADTQYFGPGTRLTVL.

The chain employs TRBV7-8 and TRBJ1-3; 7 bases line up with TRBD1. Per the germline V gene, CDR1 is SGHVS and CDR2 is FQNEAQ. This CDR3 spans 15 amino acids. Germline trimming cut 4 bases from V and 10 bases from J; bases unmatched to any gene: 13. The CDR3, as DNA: TGTGCCAGCAGCTCGAAGTTGACAGGGACGGATACCATATATTTT. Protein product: CASSSKLTGTDTIYF.

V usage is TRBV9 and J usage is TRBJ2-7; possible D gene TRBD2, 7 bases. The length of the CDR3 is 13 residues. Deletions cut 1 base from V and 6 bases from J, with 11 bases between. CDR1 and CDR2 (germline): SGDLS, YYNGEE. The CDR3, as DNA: TGTGCCAGCAGCGTATCGGGGGGCCGCGAGCAGTACTTC. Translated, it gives CASSVSGGREQYF.

The CDR3 DNA follows: TGTGCCAGCAGCTTGAACAGGGAAGGAGATACGCAGTATTTT. Translated: CASSLNREGDTQYF. The chain links TRBV5-6 to TRBJ2-3; D is possibly TRBD1 (6 bases). The CDR3 is 14 amino acids. Germline lookup yields CDR1 SGHDT and CDR2 YYEEEE. The ends were cut back, 1 base at V and 5 bases at J, with 11 bases in the middle.

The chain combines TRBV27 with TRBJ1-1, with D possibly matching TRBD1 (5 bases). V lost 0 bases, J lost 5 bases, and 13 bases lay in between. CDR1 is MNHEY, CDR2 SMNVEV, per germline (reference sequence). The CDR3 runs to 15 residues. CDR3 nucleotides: TGTGCCAGCAGTTTATCAGCTCAGGGAGGTACTGAAGCTTTCTTT. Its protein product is CASSLSAQGGTEAFF.

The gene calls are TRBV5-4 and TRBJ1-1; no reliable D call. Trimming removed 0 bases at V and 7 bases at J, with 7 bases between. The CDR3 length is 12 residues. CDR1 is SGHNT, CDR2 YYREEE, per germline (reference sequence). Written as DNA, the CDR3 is TGTGCCAGCAGCTTGGCCGGTGGTGAAGCTTTCTTT. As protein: CASSLAGGEAFF.

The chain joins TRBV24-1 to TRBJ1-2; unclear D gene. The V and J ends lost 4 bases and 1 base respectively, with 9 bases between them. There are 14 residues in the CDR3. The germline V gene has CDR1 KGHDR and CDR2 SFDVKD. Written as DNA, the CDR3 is TGTGCCACCAGTGACCCGGCGGATAACTATGGCTACACCTTC. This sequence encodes CATSDPADNYGYTF.

The CDR3 here is CASSLSRGEQFF. Here the CDR3 DNA reads TGTGCCAGCAGTTTATCGCGCGGTGAGCAGTTCTTC. The chain carries TRBV12-3 or TRBV12-4 and TRBJ2-1; D is unclear. CDR3 length equals 12 residues. The V and J ends lost 2 bases and 9 bases respectively, with 8 bases between them.

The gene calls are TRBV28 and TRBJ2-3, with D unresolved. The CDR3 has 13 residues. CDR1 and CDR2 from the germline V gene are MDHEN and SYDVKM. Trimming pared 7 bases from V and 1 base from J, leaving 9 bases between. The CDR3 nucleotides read TGTGCCAGCACCTCGAGGCGCACAGATACGCAGTATTTT. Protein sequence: CASTSRRTDTQYF.